This TCR beta chain came from a study of blood T cells in healthy people across ages. Trimming cost V 7 bases and J 2 bases, with 14 bases left between them. CDR3 size: 14 residues. From germline, CDR1 is MNHEY and CDR2 SVGAGI. Using a J-beta primer mix together with a sample-barcoded 5' primer, a second PCR was run for about 6 to 11 cycles. All samples yielded 2.5 million or more CDR3-containing paired-end reads. TCRdb ran MiXCR on the 5' RACE reads and lists one entry per CDR3 protein. The sample includes about 1.5 million distinct CDR3 sequences, 40% to 50% seen only once; the top ten take roughly 7.9%. Each donor was a healthy Caucasian individual from Russia, aged roughly 6 to 95. Every sample gave at least 5.5 micrograms of total RNA when it was extracted. This clonotype was seen only a few times.

The sequence was obtained from a woman under 30 in good health. V gene TRBV6-5 combines with J gene TRBJ1-2, with a tentative D call TRBD1 (6 bases). The sequenced sample consisted of blood. This CDR3 is CASTQRGGNYGYTF. DNA for the CDR3: TGTGCCAGCACCCAAAGAGGGGGAAACTATGGCTACACCTTC.